These T cell receptor beta chains were read from a single sample in a study of blood T cells in healthy people across ages. TCRdb reprocessed the 5' RACE reads via MiXCR and lists one record per CDR3 protein. The sample holds about 760,000 distinct CDR3 sequences, just under 25% seen once. The sample was also linked to a second study, of T cells of mothers and their children.

Sequencing was carried out using blood. The receptors shown here come from a boy aged 5-17 years in good health. Both conserved end residues are part of each CDR3. D genes are given only for firm matches. Only some rows state a clone size, as once, few, many or a class for expanded clones.

d_gene: TRBD2
abundance: NA
v_gene: TRBV2
j_gene: TRBJ2-7
CDR3aa: CASSDGLAGNYEQYF
CDR3nt: TGTGCCAGCAGTGACGGGCTAGCGGGGAATTACGAGCAGTACTTC

d_gene: NA
abundance: NA
v_gene: TRBV28
j_gene: TRBJ2-5
CDR3aa: CASSLVTRVGETQYF
CDR3nt: TGTGCCAGCAGTTTAGTGACCCGAGTGGGAGAGACCCAGTACTTC

d_gene: NA
abundance: NA
v_gene: TRBV5-1
j_gene: TRBJ2-3
CDR3aa: CASSLAEPSPDTQYF
CDR3nt: TGCGCCAGCAGCTTGGCGGAGCCCAGCCCAGATACGCAGTATTTT

d_gene: TRBD1
abundance: few
v_gene: TRBV12-3/TRBV12-4
j_gene: TRBJ2-5
CDR3aa: CASRTGDQETQYF
CDR3nt: TGTGCCAGCAGAACAGGGGATCAAGAGACCCAGTACTTC

d_gene: NA
abundance: few
v_gene: TRBV7-2
j_gene: TRBJ1-4
CDR3aa: CASSHAGGGEKLFF
CDR3nt: TGTGCCAGCAGCCACGCCGGGGGGGGTGAAAAACTGTTTTTT

d_gene: TRBD2
abundance: NA
v_gene: TRBV29-1
j_gene: TRBJ2-2
CDR3aa: CSVIPSGSIAGELFF
CDR3nt: TGCAGCGTTATACCTAGCGGGAGTATAGCCGGGGAGCTGTTTTTT

d_gene: NA
abundance: many
v_gene: TRBV25-1
j_gene: TRBJ2-3
CDR3aa: CASTEAVSTDTQYF
CDR3nt: TGTGCCAGCACAGAGGCGGTATCTACAGATACGCAGTATTTT

d_gene: NA
abundance: NA
v_gene: TRBV4-3
j_gene: TRBJ1-2
CDR3aa: CASSQLNGYGYTF
CDR3nt: TGCGCCAGCAGCCAGCTAAACGGCTATGGCTACACCTTC

d_gene: NA
abundance: NA
v_gene: TRBV29-1
j_gene: TRBJ1-1
CDR3aa: CSSWVRGNTEAFF
CDR3nt: TGCAGTAGCTGGGTCAGGGGGAACACTGAAGCTTTCTTT

d_gene: TRBD2
abundance: few
v_gene: TRBV12-3/TRBV12-4
j_gene: TRBJ2-3
CDR3aa: CASSPREVAGAPDTQYF
CDR3nt: TGTGCCAGCAGTCCAAGGGAGGTGGCGGGAGCCCCTGATACGCAGTATTTT

d_gene: TRBD2
abundance: NA
v_gene: TRBV5-1
j_gene: TRBJ2-3
CDR3aa: CASSLGESGGTDTQYF
CDR3nt: TGCGCCAGCAGCTTGGGGGAGAGCGGGGGCACAGATACGCAGTATTTT